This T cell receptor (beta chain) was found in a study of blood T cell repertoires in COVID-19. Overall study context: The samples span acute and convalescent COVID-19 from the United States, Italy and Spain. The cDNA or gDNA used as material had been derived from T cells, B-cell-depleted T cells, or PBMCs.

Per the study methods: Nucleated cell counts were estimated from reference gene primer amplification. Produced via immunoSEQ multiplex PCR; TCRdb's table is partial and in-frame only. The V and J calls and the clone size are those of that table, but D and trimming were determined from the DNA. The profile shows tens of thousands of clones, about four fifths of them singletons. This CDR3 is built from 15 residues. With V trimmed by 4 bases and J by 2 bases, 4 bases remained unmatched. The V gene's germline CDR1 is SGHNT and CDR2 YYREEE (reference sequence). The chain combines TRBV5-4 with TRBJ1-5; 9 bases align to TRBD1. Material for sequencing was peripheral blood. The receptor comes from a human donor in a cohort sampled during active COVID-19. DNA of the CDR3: TGTGCCAGCAGCCTTACAGGGGGCGGCAATCAGCCCCAGCATTTT. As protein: CASSLTGGGNQPQHF.